The clone carrying this T cell receptor beta chain was found a few times. The data are from a study of beta chain features in type 1 diabetes. Expressed TCRB transcripts were sequenced because the entire RNA isolate underwent reverse transcription. Sequencing was performed with immunoSEQ multiplex PCR; in TCRdb, only in-frame clones are kept and a portion is missing. The sample comprises hundreds of thousands of clones, about 12% of which are singletons, and approximately 0.015% rests with the top ten. CDR1 and CDR2 (germline): SQVTM, ANQGSEA. The CDR3 consists of 13 residues. Trimming took off 2 bases at V and 2 bases at J, with 9 bases between the two ends.

The V and J genes are TRBV29-1 and TRBJ1-1; D is possibly TRBD1 (5 bases). This clonotype was sampled from a man between 18 and 29 years old in good health. The sequenced sample was naive CD4+ T cells from blood. As DNA, the CDR3 is TGCAGCGTTGAACGACAGTTTAACACTGAAGCTTTCTTT. Amino acids: CSVERQFNTEAFF.